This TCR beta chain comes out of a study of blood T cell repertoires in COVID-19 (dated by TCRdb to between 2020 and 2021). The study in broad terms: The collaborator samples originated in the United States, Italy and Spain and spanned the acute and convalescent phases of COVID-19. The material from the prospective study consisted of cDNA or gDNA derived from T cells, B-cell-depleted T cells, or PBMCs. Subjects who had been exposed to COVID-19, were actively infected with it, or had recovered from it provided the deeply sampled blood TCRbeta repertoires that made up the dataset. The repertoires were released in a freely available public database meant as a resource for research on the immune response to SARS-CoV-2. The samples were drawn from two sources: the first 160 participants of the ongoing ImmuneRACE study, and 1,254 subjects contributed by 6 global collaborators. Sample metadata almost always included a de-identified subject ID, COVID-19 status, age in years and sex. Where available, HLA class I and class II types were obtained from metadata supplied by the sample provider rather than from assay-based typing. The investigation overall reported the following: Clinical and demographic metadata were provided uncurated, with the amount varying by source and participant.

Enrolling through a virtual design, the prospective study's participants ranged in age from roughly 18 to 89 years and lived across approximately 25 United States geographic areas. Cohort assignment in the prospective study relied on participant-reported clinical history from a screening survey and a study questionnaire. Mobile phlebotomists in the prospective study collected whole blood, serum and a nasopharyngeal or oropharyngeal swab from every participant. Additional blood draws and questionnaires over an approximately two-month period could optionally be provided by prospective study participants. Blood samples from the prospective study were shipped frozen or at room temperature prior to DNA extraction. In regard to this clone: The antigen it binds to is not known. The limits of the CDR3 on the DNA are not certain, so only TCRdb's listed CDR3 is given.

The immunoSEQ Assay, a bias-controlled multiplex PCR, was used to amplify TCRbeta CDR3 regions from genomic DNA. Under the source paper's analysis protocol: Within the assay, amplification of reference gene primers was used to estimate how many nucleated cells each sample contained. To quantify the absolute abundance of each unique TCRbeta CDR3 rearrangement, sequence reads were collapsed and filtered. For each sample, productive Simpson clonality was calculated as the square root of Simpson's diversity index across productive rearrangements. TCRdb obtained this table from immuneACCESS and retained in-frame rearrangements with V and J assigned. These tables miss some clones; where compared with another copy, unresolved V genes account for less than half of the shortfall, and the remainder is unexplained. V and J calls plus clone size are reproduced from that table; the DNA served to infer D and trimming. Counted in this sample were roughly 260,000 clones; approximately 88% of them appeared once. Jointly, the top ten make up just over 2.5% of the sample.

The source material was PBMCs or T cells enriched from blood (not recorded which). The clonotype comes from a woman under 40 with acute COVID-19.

The CDR3 region: CASSVGQGTSATF. The chain links TRBV9 with TRBJ1-2; TRBD1 reflects the table's D call only, with no check against the DNA. The CDR3 runs 13 residues from the cysteine to the phenylalanine. The germline V gene specifies SGDLS as CDR1 and YYNGEE as CDR2.